These T cell receptor beta chains were read from a single sample in a study of T cell responses to AZD1222 COVID-19 vaccine. Only in-frame clones appear in the TCRdb table, and some are missing; sequencing was by immunoSEQ multiplex PCR. This sample has about 81,000 clones; less than 95% occur once, and the top ten carry 8%. Here the sequenced sample was peripheral blood, taken 28 days after the second AZD1222 dose. These receptor sequences come from an adult who received the AZD1222 COVID-19 vaccine. Each CDR3 is given with its conserved first and last residue. Fields, in order: clone size, CDR3 length, D gene, J gene, V gene, CDR3 protein, CDR3 DNA. The D gene is left open where the match is weak. A clone size is listed for some rows: how often the clone was seen (once, few, many), or a class if it is expanded.

size: .; length: 16; D: .; J: TRBJ2-3; V: TRBV27; CDR3: CASSFGSGDSTDTQYF; DNA: TGTGCCAGCAGTTTTGGTAGCGGAGACAGCACAGATACGCAGTATTTT
size: .; length: 11; D: .; J: TRBJ2-7; V: TRBV30; CDR3: CARRDSYEQYF; DNA: TGTGCCCGGAGGGACTCCTACGAGCAGTACTTC
size: once; length: 11; D: .; J: TRBJ1-2; V: TRBV29-1; CDR3: CSVDLVYGYTF; DNA: TGCAGCGTTGATTTAGTCTATGGCTACACCTTC
size: once; length: 12; D: TRBD1; J: TRBJ2-3; V: TRBV29-1; CDR3: CSGDREKDTQYF; DNA: TGCAGCGGGGACAGGGAGAAGGATACGCAGTATTTT
size: .; length: 14; D: .; J: TRBJ1-1; V: TRBV28; CDR3: CASSSYDTVTEAFF; DNA: TGTGCCAGCAGTTCGTATGACACCGTTACTGAAGCTTTCTTT
size: .; length: 18; D: TRBD2; J: TRBJ2-3; V: TRBV4-3; CDR3: CASSPRLAGEWSTDTQYF; DNA: TGCGCCAGCAGCCCCCGGCTAGCGGGAGAATGGAGCACAGATACGCAGTATTTT
size: .; length: 13; D: .; J: TRBJ1-1; V: TRBV6-5; CDR3: CASSTTGITEAFF; DNA: TGTGCCAGCAGTACTACAGGGATCACTGAAGCTTTCTTT
size: .; length: 15; D: TRBD2; J: TRBJ2-2; V: TRBV7-3; CDR3: CASSEVPSGIGELFF; DNA: TGTGCCAGCAGCGAGGTTCCTAGCGGGATAGGGGAGCTGTTTTTT
size: .; length: 15; D: .; J: TRBJ2-3; V: TRBV10-3; CDR3: CAISGLAGRGDTQYF; DNA: TGTGCCATCAGTGGGCTGGCGGGACGGGGTGATACGCAGTATTTT
size: .; length: 15; D: .; J: TRBJ2-4; V: TRBV11-1; CDR3: CASSTERVAKNIQYF; DNA: TGTGCCAGCAGCACCGAGCGGGTAGCCAAAAACATTCAGTACTTC
size: .; length: 14; D: .; J: TRBJ1-1; V: TRBV5-1; CDR3: CASSLLASNTEAFF; DNA: TGCGCCAGCAGCTTGTTGGCCTCGAACACTGAAGCTTTCTTT
size: .; length: 14; D: .; J: TRBJ1-5; V: TRBV9; CDR3: CASSPQGHNQPQHF; DNA: TGTGCCAGCAGCCCCCAGGGACACAATCAGCCCCAGCATTTT
size: .; length: 12; D: .; J: TRBJ2-5; V: TRBV29-1; CDR3: CSVDPSGENQYF; DNA: TGCAGCGTTGATCCCAGTGGGGAGAACCAGTACTTC
size: .; length: 16; D: TRBD1; J: TRBJ2-1; V: TRBV7-2; CDR3: CASSRNRGSSYNEQFF; DNA: TGTGCCAGCAGCCGTAACAGGGGGAGCTCCTACAATGAGCAGTTCTTC
size: .; length: 13; D: .; J: TRBJ2-1; V: TRBV5-1; CDR3: CASSLVLHNEQFF; DNA: TGCGCCAGCAGCTTGGTACTTCACAATGAGCAGTTCTTC
size: .; length: 12; D: .; J: TRBJ2-2; V: TRBV9; CDR3: CASSPPSGELFF; DNA: TGTGCCAGCAGCCCCCCGTCTGGGGAGCTGTTTTTT
size: .; length: 13; D: TRBD1; J: TRBJ2-3; V: TRBV6-6; CDR3: CASRDRPVDTQYF; DNA: TGTGCCAGCAGGGACAGGCCGGTGGATACGCAGTATTTT
size: .; length: 14; D: .; J: TRBJ1-4; V: TRBV19; CDR3: CATGKMVANEKLFF; DNA: TGTGCCACTGGGAAGATGGTAGCTAATGAAAAACTGTTTTTT
size: .; length: 15; D: TRBD2; J: TRBJ2-1; V: TRBV9; CDR3: CATSSTSGSYNEQFF; DNA: TGTGCTACAAGTTCAACTAGCGGGAGCTACAATGAGCAGTTCTTC
size: once; length: 13; D: TRBD1; J: TRBJ1-1; V: TRBV28; CDR3: CAIQGGQNTEAFF; DNA: TGTGCCATACAGGGGGGTCAGAACACTGAAGCTTTCTTT
size: once; length: 14; D: .; J: TRBJ1-1; V: TRBV6-1; CDR3: CASSEIRGDTEAFF; DNA: TGTGCCAGCAGTGAAATTCGAGGGGACACTGAAGCTTTCTTT
size: .; length: 16; D: TRBD1; J: TRBJ1-6; V: TRBV27; CDR3: CASSFWQGAYNSPLHF; DNA: TGTGCCAGCAGTTTCTGGCAGGGGGCCTATAATTCACCCCTCCACTTT
size: .; length: 15; D: .; J: TRBJ2-2; V: TRBV5-1; CDR3: CASSPGTKNTGELFF; DNA: TGCGCCAGCAGCCCTGGGACAAAGAACACCGGGGAGCTGTTTTTT
size: .; length: 15; D: .; J: TRBJ2-1; V: TRBV10-1; CDR3: CASSGGAVDNNEQFF; DNA: TGCGCCAGCAGTGGAGGGGCTGTCGATAACAATGAGCAGTTCTTC
size: .; length: 14; D: TRBD1; J: TRBJ2-3; V: TRBV9; CDR3: CASSSDRASDTQYF; DNA: TGTGCCAGCAGCTCGGACAGGGCGTCAGATACGCAGTATTTT
size: .; length: 14; D: TRBD2; J: TRBJ2-7; V: TRBV12-5; CDR3: CASGLNGGGYEQYF; DNA: TGTGCTAGTGGTTTGAATGGGGGGGGATACGAGCAGTACTTC
size: .; length: 14; D: TRBD2; J: TRBJ2-7; V: TRBV6-6; CDR3: CASSPSGSFYEQYF; DNA: TGTGCCAGCAGTCCTAGCGGGAGTTTCTACGAGCAGTACTTC
size: .; length: 15; D: TRBD1; J: TRBJ2-1; V: TRBV19; CDR3: CASSMLTGVYNEQFF; DNA: TGTGCCAGTAGTATGTTAACAGGGGTCTACAATGAGCAGTTCTTC
size: .; length: 12; D: .; J: TRBJ1-1; V: TRBV6-5; CDR3: CASSSERTEAFF; DNA: TGTGCCAGCAGTTCCGAAAGGACTGAAGCTTTCTTT
size: few; length: 15; D: TRBD1; J: TRBJ1-5; V: TRBV6-5; CDR3: CASRLSQGAVQPQHF; DNA: TGTGCCAGCAGGCTTTCTCAGGGGGCGGTTCAGCCCCAGCATTTT
size: .; length: 14; D: .; J: TRBJ2-1; V: TRBV9; CDR3: CASSSGVGYNEQFF; DNA: TGTGCCAGCAGCTCGGGGGTGGGCTACAATGAGCAGTTCTTC
size: .; length: 13; D: .; J: TRBJ1-4; V: TRBV28; CDR3: CASSVGRDEKLFF; DNA: TGTGCCAGCAGTGTCGGACGGGATGAAAAACTGTTTTTT
size: .; length: 16; D: .; J: TRBJ1-2; V: TRBV18; CDR3: CASSQGGTNPFYGYTF; DNA: TGTGCCAGCTCCCAAGGTGGGACAAACCCCTTCTATGGCTACACCTTC
size: .; length: 13; D: .; J: TRBJ2-7; V: TRBV5-1; CDR3: CASSSYYSNEQYF; DNA: TGCGCCAGCAGCTCGTATTATAGTAACGAGCAGTACTTC
size: .; length: 13; D: TRBD1; J: TRBJ1-2; V: TRBV20-1; CDR3: CSASRDRGIGYTF; DNA: TGCAGTGCTAGTAGGGACAGGGGTATTGGCTACACCTTC
size: .; length: 15; D: .; J: TRBJ1-5; V: TRBV9; CDR3: CASSVDGYSNQPQHF; DNA: TGTGCCAGCAGCGTAGACGGATATAGCAATCAGCCCCAGCATTTT
size: .; length: 15; D: TRBD2; J: TRBJ2-5; V: TRBV7-2; CDR3: CASSQGGGSGETQYF; DNA: TGTGCCAGCAGTCAGGGCGGGGGATCAGGGGAGACCCAGTACTTC
size: .; length: 15; D: .; J: TRBJ1-1; V: TRBV18; CDR3: CASSPIGRANTEAFF; DNA: TGTGCCAGCTCACCAATCGGAAGGGCGAACACTGAAGCTTTCTTT
size: .; length: 13; D: TRBD2; J: TRBJ2-7; V: TRBV5-1; CDR3: CASSMGLAGEQYF; DNA: TGCGCCAGCAGCATGGGACTAGCGGGCGAGCAGTACTTC
size: .; length: 14; D: .; J: TRBJ2-3; V: TRBV5-1; CDR3: CASSLFDGADTQYF; DNA: TGCGCCAGCAGCTTGTTCGACGGGGCAGATACGCAGTATTTT
size: .; length: 15; D: .; J: TRBJ1-2; V: TRBV4-2; CDR3: CASSQLSGINYGYTF; DNA: TGTGCCAGCAGCCAACTAAGCGGGATTAACTATGGCTACACCTTC
size: .; length: 15; D: .; J: TRBJ1-4; V: TRBV19; CDR3: CASSIRPADNEKLFF; DNA: TGTGCCAGTAGTATAAGGCCAGCGGATAATGAAAAACTGTTTTTT
size: .; length: 15; D: .; J: TRBJ1-1; V: TRBV19; CDR3: CASSVSSSSDTEAFF; DNA: TGTGCCAGTAGTGTTTCGTCTAGTTCGGACACTGAAGCTTTCTTT
size: .; length: 15; D: TRBD2; J: TRBJ2-7; V: TRBV5-1; CDR3: CASSLVLAGIYEQYF; DNA: TGCGCCAGCAGCTTGGTCCTAGCGGGAATCTACGAGCAGTACTTC
size: .; length: 14; D: TRBD1; J: TRBJ1-4; V: TRBV18; CDR3: CASSPDREGEKLFF; DNA: TGTGCCAGCTCACCAGACAGGGAGGGTGAAAAACTGTTTTTT